This T cell receptor beta chain was profiled in a study of T cell repertoires in cytomegalovirus infection (dated by TCRdb to between 2019 and 2020). Context from the whole study: The HLA type of each donor mattered for the analysis, because public TCR beta signatures pointed to carriage of CMV infection along with the matching HLA type.

Sequenced on an Illumina HiSeq 1500. TCRdb's own reprocessing of the public reads used fastp at Q25 and MiXCR and kept productive beta chains. Duplicate CDR3 protein sequences are folded into a single record with the most common DNA and genes. This sample gives fewer than 700,000 distinct CDR3 sequences in total; approximately 24% of them show up just once. The ten largest clones take up under 8.5% of the sample. Trimming takes 3 bases from V and 2 bases from J, and the germline ends sit 11 bases apart. The germline V gene specifies SQVTM as CDR1 and ANQGSEA as CDR2. The CDR3 holds 13 amino acids from the cysteine to the phenylalanine. The CDR3 DNA has 39 bases and is translated from base 1. Here is what the overall study found, with its caveats: In the ex vivo response, HLA-C-restricted CMV-specific TCR beta clonotypes were dominant, and in two of eight donors the single most frequent clonotype came from this HLA-C-restricted group. In both this cohort and an independent cohort of under 450 donors, the cumulative frequency of public TCR beta family members distinguished carriers of CMV infection plus the relevant HLA type.

The sample holds a few counts of this clonotype. Its antigen has not been determined. No much larger clone is present one base from it, and per-base qualities are unavailable. This clonotype originated in a human donor in good health (CMV status not recorded). Some clones in this sample may be carry-over from other donors' samples. The chain is made from TRBV29-1 and TRBJ2-7; a tentative D match to TRBD2 spans 5 bases. Source material: CD8+ T cells from PBMCs. The DNA sequence follows: TGCAGCGTTGAGAGGGATACCCCCTACGAGCAGTACTTC. This encodes CSVERDTPYEQYF.